A single sample gave rise to the 32 T cell receptor beta chains below, sequenced in a study of graft-versus-host responses after intestinal transplantation (dated by TCRdb to 2020 to 2022). Their antigen targets remain unknown. The time point tag for this specimen amounts to: cells obtained before transplantation from donor or recipient. Library preparation was by the immunoSEQ multiplex PCR assay. The table comes from immuneACCESS by way of TCRdb, which keeps in-frame sequences with V and J called. Part of the clones is missing from these tables; in studies checked, under half for an unresolved V gene and the rest for unknown reasons. The sample profile shows approximately 89,000 clones; roughly 91% of them were found once. 1.1% of the sample rests with the top ten. Sequencing was performed on unstimulated CD8+ T cells sorted from spleen or lymph node cells, taken before transplant. These receptors were obtained from a human donor who was the organ donor for an intestinal transplant.

The chain is built from TRBV11-2 and TRBJ2-7, with a possible D match to TRBD1 (6 bases). In germline, CDR1 is SGHAT, CDR2 FQNNGV. V lost 6 bases and J 4 bases, leaving 16 bases between the germline ends. CDR3 length: 14 residues. The CDR3 reads CASSSTGLRYEQYF. CDR3 nucleotides: TGTGCCAGCAGTTCTACAGGGTTGAGATACGAGCAGTACTTC. The whole variable domain, filled in from reference TRBV11-2 and TRBJ2-7, reads EAGVAQSPRYKIIEKRQSVAFWCNPISGHATLYWYQQILGQGPKLLIQFQNNGVVDDSQLPKDRFSAERLKGVDSTLKIQPAKLEDSAVYLCASSSTGLRYEQYFGPGTRLTVT.

The genes are TRBV6-6 and TRBJ2-5, with D tentatively TRBD1 (6 bases). This CDR3 has 16 amino acids. The germline V gene has CDR1 MNHNY and CDR2 SVGAGI (reference sequence). V was pared by 7 bases and J by 0 bases, with 18 bases between. The DNA of the CDR3 is TGTGCCAGCAACTCCGGACAGCCTAGGCACCAAGAGACCCAGTACTTC. The encoded protein is CASNSGQPRHQETQYF.

The chain is built from TRBV5-1 and TRBJ2-1; D ambiguous. V was pared by 0 bases and J by 0 bases, with 13 bases between. CDR1 SGHRS and CDR2 YFSETQ come from the germline V gene. The CDR3 is 17 residues long. The CDR3 region is CASSLEVAPSSYNEQFF. In DNA form, the CDR3 reads TGCGCCAGCAGCTTGGAAGTCGCACCGAGCTCCTACAATGAGCAGTTCTTC.

This rearrangement joins TRBV6-6 to TRBJ2-7; 7 bases agree with TRBD2. The CDR3 contains 13 residues. Germline CDR1 reads MNHNY; CDR2 reads SVGAGI (reference sequence). V shed 7 bases and J 0 bases; nucleotides not matched to a gene: 3. CDR3 sequence reads: CASNLAASYEQYF. The CDR3 nucleotides read TGTGCCAGCAACCTAGCGGCCTCCTACGAGCAGTACTTC.

The CDR3 reads CASSRQEGGSNQPQHF. The CDR3 DNA follows: TGTGCCAGCAGCCGCCAAGAGGGTGGTAGCAATCAGCCCCAGCATTTT. The V and J genes are TRBV5-8 and TRBJ1-5; no reliable D call. V lost 4 bases and J lost 0, with 14 bases in between. Germline V gene sequence: CDR1 SGHTS, CDR2 YDEGEE. This CDR3 is built from 16 residues.

This rearrangement joins TRBV4-1 to TRBJ2-5, with a possible D match to TRBD2 (5 bases). The DNA end favors TRBJ2-7, so the J call may be wrong. Per germline, CDR1 MGHRA and CDR2 YSYEKL. The CDR3 is 16 residues long. This CDR3 reads CASSQTVTSGAYEQYF. CDR3 in DNA: TGCGCCAGCAGCCAAACCGTAACCAGCGGCGCCTACGAGCAGTACTTC.

The chain carries TRBV6-5 and TRBJ2-5, with D perhaps TRBD2 (6 bases). The V gene lost 4 bases and the J gene lost 7 bases, with 13 bases spanning the gap. Germline V lookup: CDR1 MNHEY, CDR2 SVGAGI. The CDR3 consists of 13 residues. The CDR3 region has the DNA TGTGCCAGCAGTTTCGGACCTAGCGCGACCCAGTACTTC. As protein: CASSFGPSATQYF.

Note on this clone: One end of the junction fails to match germline, which may point to a read error. The V gene is TRBV28, the J gene TRBJ2-3; 7 nucleotides match TRBD2. CDR1 is MDHEN and CDR2 is SYDVKM in the germline V gene. The CDR3 has 15 residues. In nucleotides, the CDR3 is TGTGCCAGCGGTTTTGGGGAGGGCGGTACAGATACGCAGTATTTT. Amino acid sequence: CASGFGEGGTDTQYF.

The chain is built from TRBV10-1 and TRBJ1-1, with D possibly matching TRBD1 (5 bases). The CDR3 spans 15 residues. Deletions cut 6 bases from V and 1 base from J, with 15 bases between. Germline CDR1 reads WNHNN; CDR2 reads SYGVQD (reference sequence). The chain's CDR3 is CASRERTNENTEAFF. In DNA form, the CDR3 reads TGCGCCAGCAGGGAACGGACAAACGAGAACACTGAAGCTTTCTTT.

In nucleotides, the CDR3 is TGTGCCAGCAGCTTCTCACAGCCCCCAGGAAATGAAAAACTGTTTTTT. It is translated as CASSFSQPPGNEKLFF. The chain links TRBV7-9 to TRBJ1-4; D is unresolved. Trimming shortened V by 3 bases and J by 5 bases, and 16 bases separated the two germline ends. The CDR3 runs 16 residues. The germline V gene encodes CDR1 SEHNR and CDR2 FQNEAQ (reference sequence).

V is TRBV11-2 and J is TRBJ1-2; D is uncertain. Looked up from germline, CDR1 is SGHAT and CDR2 is FQNNGV. The CDR3 length is 16 residues. Trimming removed 5 bases at V and 4 bases at J, with 20 bases between. As DNA, the CDR3 is TGTGCCAGCAGCGGTAGAACGGCAGGAGGCCTCTATGGCTACACCTTC. This encodes CASSGRTAGGLYGYTF.

The chain is built from TRBV5-1 and TRBJ2-5; a weak D match, TRBD2 (7 bases). Per the germline V gene, CDR1 is SGHRS and CDR2 is YFSETQ. This CDR3 comprises 14 residues. V gave up 0 bases and J gave up 7 bases, with 13 bases separating them. This CDR3 is CASSLEGGGWTQYF. The CDR3 DNA reads TGCGCCAGCAGCTTGGAGGGGGGGGGCTGGACCCAGTACTTC.

The CDR3 reads CASSRGSPLGEQYF. CDR3 nucleotide sequence: TGTGCCAGCAGCCGAGGCAGCCCTTTGGGCGAGCAGTACTTC. The chain joins TRBV11-2 to TRBJ2-7; D remains ambiguous. The V gene's germline CDR1 is SGHAT and CDR2 FQNNGV. V lost 5 bases to trimming and J lost 6 bases, with 17 bases between them. The CDR3 runs 14 residues.

The chain couples TRBV19 to TRBJ2-1; D unclear. Germline V lookup: CDR1 LNHDA, CDR2 SQIVND (reference sequence). Deletions cut 7 bases from V and 0 bases from J, with 10 bases between. CDR3 size: 14 residues. The CDR3 is CASTVHPSYNEQFF. CDR3 in DNA: TGTGCCAGTACGGTCCACCCCTCCTACAATGAGCAGTTCTTC.

V usage is TRBV11-2 and J usage is TRBJ2-1, with no clear D. The CDR3 contains 15 residues. Germline CDR1 SGHAT, CDR2 FQNNGV. Trimming pared 1 base from V and 5 bases from J, leaving 12 bases between. For the CDR3, the DNA is TGTGCCAGCAGCTTAGTACCGCGGTATGACAATGAGCAGTTCTTC. It is translated as CASSLVPRYDNEQFF. Based on the CDR3 plus reference TRBV11-2 and TRBJ2-1, the full variable domain is EAGVAQSPRYKIIEKRQSVAFWCNPISGHATLYWYQQILGQGPKLLIQFQNNGVVDDSQLPKDRFSAERLKGVDSTLKIQPAKLEDSAVYLCASSLVPRYDNEQFFGPGTRLTVL.

The J gene is TRBJ1-1, the V gene TRBV10-1; no clear D gene. Germline lookup yields CDR1 WNHNN and CDR2 SYGVQD (reference sequence). Trimming shortened V by 3 bases and J by 2 bases, and 16 bases separated the two germline ends. The CDR3 loop spans 16 amino acids. The CDR3 region has the DNA TGCGCCAGCAGTGACCTGGAGGAACGGTTCAACACTGAAGCTTTCTTT. As protein: CASSDLEERFNTEAFF.

This rearrangement joins TRBV2 to TRBJ1-4; D perhaps matches TRBD1 (5 bases). V was clipped by 4 bases and J by 5 bases, with 14 bases between them. The CDR3 loop spans 15 amino acids. From germline, CDR1 is SNHLY and CDR2 FYNNEI. The CDR3 sequence: CASSGHSTVNEKLFF. In DNA, the CDR3 is TGTGCCAGCAGTGGGCACTCGACAGTAAATGAAAAACTGTTTTTT.

This chain connects TRBV11-2 to TRBJ2-1; the match to TRBD1 covers 8 bases. Germline V gene data show CDR1 as SGHAT and CDR2 as FQNNGV. The CDR3 contains 14 residues. The V gene end was trimmed by 5 bases and the J gene end by 9 bases; junction bases not matched to a gene: 9. CDR3 coding DNA: TGTGCCAGCAGCCAGAGGACAGGGCCGCCTGAGCAGTTCTTC. This sequence encodes CASSQRTGPPEQFF.

This rearrangement joins TRBV7-9 to TRBJ2-2; 7 nucleotides line up with TRBD2. J gave up 3 bases and V 3 bases, and 1 base lay outside the gene matches. The CDR3 runs 14 residues. The germline CDR1 and CDR2 sequences are SEHNR and FQNEAQ (reference sequence). Written as DNA, the CDR3 is TGTGCCAGCAGCTTTGGGGGGGACACCGGGGAGCTGTTTTTT. This codes for CASSFGGDTGELFF.

The V and J genes are TRBV27 and TRBJ2-3; no firm D call. Germline CDR1 is MNHEY and CDR2 is SMNVEV (reference sequence). Between the trimmed V and J ends, which lost 5 bases and 0 bases, there was a span of 6 bases. This CDR3 is built from 13 residues. CDR3 DNA sequence: TGTGCCAGCAGTCGAGCTAGCACAGATACGCAGTATTTT. As protein: CASSRASTDTQYF.

The V and J genes are TRBV27 and TRBJ2-1; 8 nucleotides align to TRBD2. This CDR3 comprises 14 residues. V was clipped by 10 bases and J by 2 bases; unmatched bases: 7. Germline V gene sequence: CDR1 MNHEY, CDR2 SMNVEV (reference sequence). The CDR3 DNA follows: TGTGCCACCACAGCGGGGGTAACCTACAATGAGCAGTTCTTC. The encoded protein is CATTAGVTYNEQFF.

A remark on this clone: A junction boundary mismatches the germline segment, possibly from a read error. The chain couples TRBV14 to TRBJ2-1, with a tentative D call TRBD2 (6 bases). This CDR3 has 13 amino acids. Per the germline V gene, CDR1 is SGHDN and CDR2 is FVKESK. The CDR3 region has the DNA TGTGCCAGCAGCCAAGTCAGGATGCGCGGGGTCGTCTTC. Protein product: CASSQVRMRGVVF.

The chain joins TRBV5-6 to TRBJ1-2; 7 nucleotides align to TRBD1. The ends lost 4 bases at V and 9 bases at J; junction bases unmatched: 9. This CDR3 has 13 residues. Germline values: CDR1 SGHDT, CDR2 YYEEEE. The CDR3 loop reads CASSVTGAVSYTF. For the CDR3, the DNA is TGTGCCAGCAGCGTTACAGGGGCGGTGAGCTACACCTTC. Combining the CDR3 with reference TRBV5-6 and TRBJ1-2 gives the whole variable domain DAGVTQSPTHLIKTRGQQVTLRCSPKSGHDTVSWYQQALGQGPQFIFQYYEEEERQRGNFPDRFSGHQFPNYSSELNVNALLLGDSALYLCASSVTGAVSYTFGSGTRLTVV.

This chain connects TRBV7-9 to TRBJ2-1; 7 bases map to TRBD2. There are 16 residues in the CDR3. The V segment lost 4 bases and the J segment 10 bases; nucleotides outside the gene matches: 16. CDR1 is SEHNR, CDR2 FQNEAQ, per germline (reference sequence). As DNA, the CDR3 is TGTGCCAGCAGCTCCTCCCCCGGGGGGAGGGCCGGAGAGCAGTTCTTC. This codes for CASSSSPGGRAGEQFF. Drawing the rest from reference TRBV7-9 and TRBJ2-1, the complete variable domain is DTGVSQNPRHKITKRGQNVTFRCDPISEHNRLYWYRQTLGQGPEFLTYFQNEAQLEKSRLLSDRFSAERPKGSFSTLEIQRTEQGDSAMYLCASSSSPGGRAGEQFFGPGTRLTVL.

This sequence joins TRBV4-3 and TRBJ2-3; no definite D call. The V end lost 2 bases, the J end lost 6 bases, and 21 bases lay between the germline ends. The germline CDR1 and CDR2 sequences are LGHNA and YSLEER. The CDR3 sequence is 17 residues long. CDR3 residues: CASSQNMGLLYADTQYF. The CDR3 bases are TGCGCCAGCAGCCAAAATATGGGCCTCCTTTACGCGGATACGCAGTATTTT.

The rearrangement links TRBV10-3 to TRBJ2-1, with 10 bases that match TRBD2. Unmatched junction bases numbered 19, after V lost 8 bases and J lost 3 bases. This CDR3 region has 19 residues. CDR1 is ENHRY, CDR2 SYGVKD, per germline. This CDR3 reads CAIGPFGKREGPDYNEQFF. The CDR3 DNA sequence: TGTGCCATCGGACCATTCGGGAAGCGGGAGGGACCGGACTACAATGAGCAGTTCTTC.

The rearrangement uses TRBV27 and TRBJ1-2; tentatively, D is TRBD1 (5 bases). The V end was cut by 6 bases, the J end by 5 bases, with 10 bases between. The CDR3 runs to 12 residues. Germline CDR1 reads MNHEY; CDR2 reads SMNVEV (reference sequence). The CDR3 spells CASRGTGYGYTF. The CDR3 coding sequence is TGTGCCAGCAGGGGCACAGGTTATGGCTACACCTTC.

This chain connects TRBV5-1 to TRBJ2-1; TRBD2 agrees at 10 bases. The V gene end was trimmed by 2 bases and the J gene end by 3 bases; junction bases not matched to a gene: 5. Germline V lookup: CDR1 SGHRS, CDR2 YFSETQ. The CDR3 loop spans 16 amino acids. For the CDR3, the DNA is TGCGCCAGCAGCTTCGGAGTAGCGGGGGGCTACAATGAGCAGTTCTTC. Protein sequence: CASSFGVAGGYNEQFF.

The chain couples TRBV29-1 to TRBJ1-2; D perhaps matches TRBD1 (6 bases). Germline lookup yields CDR1 SQVTM and CDR2 ANQGSEA. The CDR3 covers 13 residues. The V and J ends lost 4 bases and 4 bases respectively, with 13 bases between them. The CDR3 DNA reads as TGCAGCGTTGGGGCAGGGGATACCTATGGCTACACCTTC. This encodes CSVGAGDTYGYTF.

The chain couples TRBV6-4 to TRBJ2-4; 7 bases are a match to TRBD2. Germline lookup yields CDR1 MRHNA and CDR2 SNTAGT. The CDR3 has 12 residues. V was pared by 9 bases and J by 1 base, with 0 bases of the junction left unmatched. The CDR3 bases are TGTGCCAGGACTAGCGCCAAAAACATTCAGTACTTC. Its translation is CARTSAKNIQYF.

The CDR3 DNA reads TGTGCCAGTAGTTGGGGGACTAGCGGGAGCGATGAGCAGTTCTTC. As protein: CASSWGTSGSDEQFF. This chain uses TRBV19 with TRBJ2-1, with 14 bases fitting TRBD2. Losses at the gene ends were 5 bases for V and 8 bases for J; bases not matched to a gene: 5. The CDR3 has 15 amino acids. The germline V gene encodes CDR1 LNHDA and CDR2 SQIVND (reference sequence).

The chain employs TRBV6-6 and TRBJ2-3; D not certain. There are 13 residues in the CDR3. V gave up 7 bases and J gave up 2 bases, with 10 bases separating them. CDR1 is MNHNY and CDR2 is SVGAGI in the germline V gene (reference sequence). For the CDR3, the DNA is TGTGCCAGCAAACAATACGACACAGATACGCAGTATTTT. Translating gives CASKQYDTDTQYF.